The 32 T cell receptor beta chains given below trace back to one sample, sequenced in a study of T cell changes during pregnancy in multiple sclerosis. The table came from immunoSEQ multiplex PCR; TCRdb's copy has only in-frame clones and leaves some out. The repertoire holds approximately 100,000 clones, about 91% seen once, with about 3.4% in the top ten. Specimen: peripheral blood, collected in the second trimester of pregnancy. These receptors were collected from a female donor with multiple sclerosis, enrolled in a pregnancy study.

The chain recombines TRBV30 with TRBJ1-6; a possible D gene is TRBD1 (6 bases). This CDR3 is 13 amino acids long. The V gene lost 3 bases and the J gene lost 7 bases, with 10 bases spanning the gap. Germline V gives CDR1 GTSNPN, CDR2 SVGIG (reference sequence). The CDR3 DNA follows: TGTGCCTGGAGAGAGAGGGGGAATTCACCCCTCCACTTT. It specifies CAWRERGNSPLHF.

The genes are TRBV7-2 and TRBJ2-7; 8 bases are a match to TRBD1. The junction had 10 bases not matched to a gene; V was cut back by 5 bases and J by 4 bases. CDR3 size: 15 residues. Per germline, CDR1 SGHTA and CDR2 FQGNSA. DNA for the CDR3: TGTGCCAGCAGCACTACCGGGACAGGTATTTACGAGCAGTACTTC. As protein: CASSTTGTGIYEQYF.

J is TRBJ2-1 and V is TRBV19; 7 positions match TRBD2. Per the germline V gene, CDR1 is LNHDA and CDR2 is SQIVND (reference sequence). CDR3 size: 13 residues. V lost 3 bases and J lost 10; bases outside the gene matches: 6. Here the CDR3 reads CASSITTSQEQFF. The CDR3 nucleotides read TGTGCCAGTAGTATCACGACTAGCCAGGAGCAGTTCTTC.

The chain recombines TRBV11-2 with TRBJ2-2; D may be TRBD1 (5 bases). CDR1 SGHAT and CDR2 FQNNGV come from the germline V gene. V gave up 5 bases and J gave up 7 bases, with 8 bases separating them. The CDR3 runs to 12 residues. The CDR3: CASSTTVGELFF. DNA for the CDR3: TGTGCCAGCAGCACGACAGTCGGGGAGCTGTTTTTT.

The chain carries TRBV5-1 and TRBJ2-3; 9 positions match TRBD1. Germline lookup yields CDR1 SGHRS and CDR2 YFSETQ. With V trimmed by 3 bases and J by 4 bases, 12 bases remained unmatched. CDR3 length equals 17 residues. CDR3 amino acids: CASSSIGDREFADTQYF. The CDR3 DNA reads as TGCGCCAGCAGCTCTATTGGGGACAGGGAGTTCGCAGATACGCAGTATTTT.

The rearrangement joins TRBV6-1 to TRBJ1-1; a weak D match, TRBD1 (5 bases). Trimming left V 6 bases short and J 1 base short, with 15 bases between. The CDR3 runs to 15 residues. Per the germline V gene, CDR1 is MNHNS and CDR2 is SASEGT. CDR3: CASSEPPTANTEAFF. The CDR3 DNA is TGTGCCAGCAGCGAACCCCCGACAGCGAACACTGAAGCTTTCTTT.

This clone was found a few times. V gene TRBV6-5 combines with J gene TRBJ2-1; 7 bases fit TRBD1. With V trimmed by 7 bases and J by 5 bases, 5 bases remained unmatched. This CDR3 region has 13 residues. Looked up from germline, CDR1 is MNHEY and CDR2 is SVGAGI. This CDR3 is CASNGQAHNEQFF. CDR3 sequence (DNA): TGTGCCAGCAATGGACAGGCCCACAATGAGCAGTTCTTC.

The V and J genes are TRBV27 and TRBJ1-3, with D unclear. Per the germline V gene, CDR1 is MNHEY and CDR2 is SMNVEV (reference sequence). V was clipped by 8 bases and J by 2 bases, with 19 bases between them. This CDR3 is built from 16 residues. In DNA form, the CDR3 reads TGTGCCAGCTCCCCGCAAATCGGTGTTGCTGGAAACACCATATATTTT. Its protein is CASSPQIGVAGNTIYF.

The rearrangement links TRBV11-2 to TRBJ2-2, with D perhaps matching TRBD1 (6 bases). CDR3 size: 15 residues. Trimming left V 1 base short and J 4 bases short, with 10 bases between. The germline gives CDR1 SGHAT, CDR2 FQNNGV. The CDR3 region has the DNA TGTGCCAGCAGCTTAGCGGGACACCTCACCGGGGAGCTGTTTTTT. This gives the protein CASSLAGHLTGELFF.

The V and J genes are TRBV7-9 and TRBJ1-4, with TRBD1 as a possible D gene (6 bases). The CDR3 length is 15 residues. V shed 5 bases and J shed 5 bases, with 15 bases lying between them. Looked up from germline, CDR1 is SEHNR and CDR2 is FQNEAQ (reference sequence). As DNA, the CDR3 is TGTGCCAGCAGCCCCCGGGACACGATGAATGAAAAACTGTTTTTT. This translates into CASSPRDTMNEKLFF.

The rearrangement links TRBV5-1 to TRBJ1-2; 9 bases are shared with TRBD1. The V gene end was trimmed by 2 bases and the J gene end by 6 bases; junction bases not matched to a gene: 8. There are 15 residues in the CDR3. Germline-derived CDR1 and CDR2 are SGHRS and YFSETQ. CDR3 bases: TGCGCCAGCAGCTTCGGGGACAGGGTTAGGAATGGCTACACCTTC. It encodes CASSFGDRVRNGYTF.

V is TRBV11-2 and J is TRBJ2-1; TRBD2 might be the D (6 bases). CDR1 and CDR2 (germline): SGHAT, FQNNGV. The ends were cut back, 6 bases at V and 0 bases at J, with 21 bases in the middle. The CDR3 loop spans 18 amino acids. In DNA form, the CDR3 reads TGTGCCAGCAGTCTGCGCCCCTCGCGGGATAGCTCCTACAATGAGCAGTTCTTC. It codes for CASSLRPSRDSSYNEQFF.

The chain uses TRBV19 and TRBJ2-1; 13 bases map to TRBD2. Germline-derived CDR1 and CDR2 are LNHDA and SQIVND (reference sequence). Germline trimming cut 2 bases from V and 10 bases from J; bases unmatched to any gene: 2. The CDR3 has 14 residues. The CDR3 DNA reads TGTGCCAGTAGTATAACACTAGCGGGAGGGGAGCAGTTCTTC. Protein sequence: CASSITLAGGEQFF.

The sample holds a few counts of this clone. Other DNA sequences in this specimen translate into the identical CDR3. The rearrangement joins TRBV18 to TRBJ1-5, with TRBD1 as a possible D gene (6 bases). Germline CDR1 KGHSH, CDR2 LQKENI. Trimming left V 3 bases short and J 7 bases short, with 10 bases between. The CDR3 contains 13 residues. The CDR3 DNA reads TGTGCCAGCTCACCGGGAGGGGGGCAGCCCCAGCATTTT. Translation gives CASSPGGGQPQHF.

The chain is built from TRBV27 and TRBJ2-3; 13 bases fit TRBD2. Germline-derived CDR1 and CDR2 are MNHEY and SMNVEV (reference sequence). Losses at the gene ends were 5 bases for V and 4 bases for J; bases not matched to a gene: 9. The CDR3 has 17 residues. DNA for the CDR3: TGTGCCAGCAGTCCCGGACTAGCGGGGGCGAGGGCAGATACGCAGTATTTT. This translates into CASSPGLAGARADTQYF.

The V and J genes are TRBV10-3 and TRBJ1-1; D not resolved. Trimming stripped 0 bases from V and 4 bases from J, with 9 bases between. This CDR3 contains 14 residues. In germline, CDR1 is ENHRY, CDR2 SYGVKD. The CDR3 nucleotides are TGTGCCATCAGTGAGTCGAGGCTAGTCACTGAAGCTTTCTTT. This translates into CAISESRLVTEAFF.

The V gene is TRBV7-9, the J gene TRBJ1-1; TRBD1 agrees at 7 bases. This CDR3 is 14 amino acids long. V shed 6 bases, J shed 1 base, and the junction held 5 bases outside the gene matches. Germline values: CDR1 SEHNR, CDR2 FQNEAQ (reference sequence). In nucleotides, the CDR3 is TGTGCCAGCAGGCAGACAGGGCCGAACACTGAAGCTTTCTTT. As protein: CASRQTGPNTEAFF.

Notes on this clone: In the same sample, other DNA sequences code for this CDR3. This chain connects TRBV5-1 to TRBJ2-7; 9 bases are shared with TRBD2. Germline CDR1 reads SGHRS; CDR2 reads YFSETQ. The CDR3 contains 14 residues. V lost 1 base, J lost 3 bases, and 2 bases stayed unmatched. DNA of the CDR3: TGCGCCAGCAGCTTGACTAGCGGGCTCTACGAGCAGTACTTC. This codes for CASSLTSGLYEQYF.

This chain uses TRBV5-1 with TRBJ2-3, with TRBD1 identical over 10 bases. The CDR3 consists of 18 residues. V lost 4 bases and J lost 2; bases outside the gene matches: 13. The germline CDR1 and CDR2 sequences are SGHRS and YFSETQ. CDR3 nucleotide sequence: TGCGCCAGCAGCCCGCCATCAAGGGACAGGGGCTACACAGATACGCAGTATTTT. Protein: CASSPPSRDRGYTDTQYF.

CDR3: CASSLAKGETQYF. For the CDR3, the DNA is TGTGCCAGCAGCTTGGCCAAGGGGGAGACCCAGTACTTC. V and J are TRBV5-6 and TRBJ2-5, with D possibly TRBD1 on 5 matching bases. Trimming shortened V by 0 bases and J by 5 bases, and 8 bases separated the two germline ends. The CDR3 consists of 13 residues. In germline, CDR1 is SGHDT, CDR2 YYEEEE.

V is TRBV5-1 and J is TRBJ2-1, with TRBD2 matching 10 bases. This CDR3 spans 16 amino acids. V shed 4 bases, J shed 2 bases, and the junction held 6 bases outside the gene matches. Per germline, CDR1 SGHRS and CDR2 YFSETQ. The CDR3 reads CASSPTTSGTYNEQFF. The CDR3 nucleotides are TGCGCCAGCAGCCCGACCACTAGCGGGACCTACAATGAGCAGTTCTTC.

This clone appeared a few times. The CDR3 protein is CASSARTGEPEQYF. The CDR3 DNA reads as TGTGCCAGCAGCGCAAGGACAGGGGAGCCCGAGCAGTACTTC. The chain recombines TRBV9 with TRBJ2-7; TRBD1 matches at 9 bases. The junction had 7 bases not matched to a gene; V was cut back by 3 bases and J by 6 bases. Germline V lookup: CDR1 SGDLS, CDR2 YYNGEE. CDR3 length: 14 amino acids.

CDR3: CASSPLGTAGPYEQYF. CDR3 nucleotide sequence: TGTGCCAGCAGCCCCCTAGGTACGGCGGGTCCCTACGAGCAGTACTTC. The chain couples TRBV7-2 to TRBJ2-7; a possible D gene is TRBD2 (5 bases). The V end was cut by 5 bases, the J end by 2 bases, with 19 bases between. Germline assignment: CDR1 SGHTA and CDR2 FQGNSA. This CDR3 has 16 residues.

V gene TRBV6-7 combines with J gene TRBJ1-3, with TRBD1 as a possible D gene (6 bases). TRBV6-7 is marked as an open reading frame, function uncertain. The CDR3 has 15 residues. Trimming took 2 bases from V and 8 from J, leaving 16 bases between them. The CDR3 sequence: CASSYLQGSADTIYF. The CDR3 coding sequence is TGTGCCAGCAGTTACCTACAGGGTTCCGCGGACACCATATATTTT.

This chain's CDR3 is CASSQDRGAAGGGYEQYF. The DNA for the CDR3 is TGCGCCAGCAGCCAAGATCGAGGCGCAGCGGGAGGTGGGTACGAGCAGTACTTC. This sequence joins TRBV4-1 and TRBJ2-7, with 9 bases fitting TRBD2. This CDR3 has 18 residues. Germline V gives CDR1 MGHRA, CDR2 YSYEKL. The junction had 13 bases not matched to a gene; V was cut back by 0 bases and J by 4 bases.

The chain recombines TRBV12-5 with TRBJ2-7; 7 positions agree with TRBD1. CDR1 is LGHNT, CDR2 FRNRAP, per germline. The CDR3 covers 14 residues. With 3 bases clipped from V and 3 bases from J, the junction kept 5 bases outside the gene matches. DNA of the CDR3: TGTGCTAGTGGTTTTGGGGGACAGCTCTACGAGCAGTACTTC. Residues: CASGFGGQLYEQYF.

This clone was detected only once. As DNA, the CDR3 is TGTGCCAGTAGTATAGACAGCGGGAGAGGTTACGAGCAGTACTTC. This translates into CASSIDSGRGYEQYF. The V gene is TRBV19, the J gene TRBJ2-7; 8 positions match TRBD2. This CDR3 has 15 amino acids. With 0 bases clipped from V and 4 bases from J, the junction kept 5 bases outside the gene matches. CDR1 and CDR2 (germline): LNHDA, SQIVND (reference sequence).

This clone was counted ten times or more. CDR3 region: CASSKLAGANNEQFF. CDR3 in DNA: TGTGCCAGCAGTAAACTAGCGGGAGCCAACAATGAGCAGTTCTTC. V is TRBV6-4 and J is TRBJ2-1, with 11 bases lining up with TRBD2. The V and J ends lost 5 bases and 5 bases, in that order; junction bases with no gene match: 5. Germline V gene lookup returns CDR1 MRHNA and CDR2 SNTAGT. This CDR3 contains 15 residues.

In its sample, this clone was seen once. The chain employs TRBV5-4 and TRBJ2-5, with D possibly matching TRBD2 (6 bases). V gave up 1 base and J gave up 2 bases, with 12 bases separating them. CDR1 is SGHNT, CDR2 YYREEE, per germline (reference sequence). CDR3 length: 15 amino acids. CDR3 DNA: TGTGCCAGCAGCTTGAAAATAGCGGTGCAAGAGACCCAGTACTTC. Residues: CASSLKIAVQETQYF.

CDR3 sequence: CASSSGRTESYYGYTF. As DNA, the CDR3 is TGTGCCAGCAGCTCGGGGCGGACAGAATCCTACTATGGCTACACCTTC. The rearrangement joins TRBV6-6 to TRBJ1-2; tentative D call: TRBD1 (6 bases). V was trimmed by 6 bases and J by 3 bases, leaving 20 bases between them. From germline, CDR1 is MNHNY and CDR2 SVGAGI (reference sequence). The CDR3 runs to 16 residues.

The CDR3 region has the DNA TGTGCCAGCAGAGGGGCAGAGATAGGCACTGAAGCTTTCTTT. As protein: CASRGAEIGTEAFF. V usage is TRBV7-6 and J usage is TRBJ1-1; the D gene is possibly TRBD1 (5 bases). The CDR3 runs to 14 residues. Germline values: CDR1 SGHVS, CDR2 FNYEAQ. Trimming left V 6 bases short and J 4 bases short, with 15 bases between.

The rearrangement links TRBV6-1 to TRBJ1-3; no reliable D call. With 0 bases removed from V and 0 bases from J, the gap between germline ends came to 6 bases. The V gene's germline CDR1 is MNHNS and CDR2 SASEGT. The CDR3 loop spans 15 amino acids. CDR3 region: CASSEASGSGNTIYF. CDR3 nucleotides: TGTGCCAGCAGTGAAGCCTCGGGCTCTGGAAACACCATATATTTT.